The 14 T cell receptor beta chains below all came from one sample that was sequenced in a study of T-cell reconstitution after alpha-beta-depleted transplantation in children. Unique molecular identifiers were incorporated when the TCRbeta library was constructed. TCRdb reprocessed the PCR reads via MiXCR and lists one record per CDR3 protein. The sample shows approximately 510,000 distinct CDR3 sequences, around 19% of them seen only once. The sequenced sample was PBMCs from the stem cell graft donor, obtained from the stem cell graft. The receptors here all came from a human donor who donated a stem cell graft to a child with acute lymphoblastic leukemia.

This clonotype has more than one count but fewer than ten. The chain has TRBV12-3 or TRBV12-4 and TRBJ2-7; D is unresolved. Trimming removed 3 bases at V and 5 bases at J, with 8 bases between. There are 12 residues in the CDR3. Here the CDR3 reads CASSFQGNEQYF. Here the CDR3 DNA reads TGTGCCAGCAGTTTTCAAGGGAACGAGCAGTACTTC.

This clonotype was observed a handful of times. The V call is TRBV5-6, the J call TRBJ2-4, with TRBD1 matching over 7 bases. Germline assignment: CDR1 SGHDT and CDR2 YYEEEE. V lost 3 bases and J lost 1; bases outside the gene matches: 4. This CDR3 spans 15 amino acids. In DNA form, the CDR3 reads TGTGCCAGCAGCTCGATGGACAGGGCCAAAAACATTCAGTACTTC. Amino acid sequence: CASSSMDRAKNIQYF.

This clonotype was counted a few times. The chain carries TRBV5-6 and TRBJ2-1; the D is unclear. Trimming removed 0 bases from V and 7 bases from J, with 8 bases in between. In germline, CDR1 is SGHDT, CDR2 YYEEEE. The CDR3 is made up of 13 amino acids. CDR3 in DNA: TGTGCCAGCAGCTTGGACGGCGCGAATGAGCAGTTCTTC. It codes for CASSLDGANEQFF.

Only a few counts were recorded for this clonotype. The rearrangement joins TRBV4-1 to TRBJ2-7; D remains ambiguous. CDR1 MGHRA and CDR2 YSYEKL come from the germline V gene. The V and J ends lost 0 bases and 1 base respectively, with 13 bases between them. The CDR3 has 16 amino acids. CDR3 DNA: TGCGCCAGCAGCCAAGATCGCGAACTCAAATCCTACGAGCAGTACTTC. Protein product: CASSQDRELKSYEQYF.

The J gene is TRBJ1-5, the V gene TRBV18, with TRBD1 matching 9 bases. V lost 3 bases, J lost 3 bases, and 6 bases stayed unmatched. Germline V CDR1 and CDR2: KGHSH, LQKENI. The CDR3 loop spans 16 amino acids. As DNA, the CDR3 is TGTGCCAGCTCACCGTTTGGACAGGGGATCAATCAGCCCCAGCATTTT. The encoded protein is CASSPFGQGINQPQHF.

V is TRBV11-1 and J is TRBJ2-7; perhaps TRBD2 as D (7 bases). CDR3 length equals 14 residues. The V end was cut by 5 bases, the J end by 6 bases, with 17 bases between. Per germline, CDR1 SGHAT and CDR2 FQDESV (reference sequence). The CDR3 DNA reads TGTGCCAGCAGCCCAACGGGGGGCTTCGGCGAGCAGTACTTC. This translates into CASSPTGGFGEQYF.

The J gene is TRBJ2-7, the V gene TRBV7-8, with TRBD2 identical over 7 bases. Germline V CDR1 and CDR2: SGHVS, FQNEAQ. The V gene end was trimmed by 0 bases and the J gene end by 1 base; junction bases not matched to a gene: 9. CDR3 length: 17 amino acids. The CDR3, as DNA: TGTGCCAGCAGCTTAGCAGAGACGGGGGGTAATTCCTACGAGCAGTACTTC. Translating gives CASSLAETGGNSYEQYF.

The chain recombines TRBV25-1 with TRBJ2-3; 8 nucleotides align to TRBD2. J gave up 7 bases and V 1 base, and 4 bases lay outside the gene matches. CDR1 is MGHDK and CDR2 is SYGVNS in the germline V gene. The length of the CDR3 is 14 residues. The CDR3 nucleotides are TGTGCCAGCAGTGAATGGGCTAGCGGGCATACGCAGTATTTT. Its translation is CASSEWASGHTQYF. The whole variable domain, remainder taken from reference TRBV25-1 and TRBJ2-3, is EADIYQTPRYLVIGTGKKITLECSQTMGHDKMYWYQQDPGMELHLIHYSYGVNSTEKGDLSSESTVSRIRTEHFPLTLESARPSHTSQYLCASSEWASGHTQYFGPGTRLTVL.

The CDR3 spells CASSQAYGNQPQHF. CDR3 DNA: TGCGCCAGCAGCCAAGCTTATGGCAATCAGCCCCAGCATTTT. The chain joins TRBV4-1 to TRBJ1-5; D remains ambiguous. V lost 1 base and J lost 2, with 6 bases in between. Germline V gene data show CDR1 as MGHRA and CDR2 as YSYEKL. The CDR3 spans 14 residues.

This clonotype turned up a few times. V usage is TRBV3-1 and J usage is TRBJ2-5; 8 bases match TRBD1. The length of the CDR3 is 13 residues. J lost 5 bases, V lost 4 bases, and 3 bases had no gene match. CDR1 and CDR2 (germline): LGHDT, YNNKEL (reference sequence). The CDR3: CASSRTGRETQYF. DNA for the CDR3: TGTGCCAGCAGCCGGACAGGGAGGGAGACCCAGTACTTC.

This clonotype has only a few counts. The chain couples TRBV4-1 to TRBJ2-3; D not resolved. From germline, CDR1 is MGHRA and CDR2 YSYEKL. V gave up 8 bases and J gave up 2 bases, with 2 bases separating them. The CDR3 covers 10 residues. In DNA, the CDR3 is TGCGCCAGCCACACAGATACGCAGTATTTT. Its protein product is CASHTDTQYF.

The chain carries TRBV12-3 or TRBV12-4 and TRBJ1-2, with 9 nucleotides matching TRBD1. The junction had 15 bases not matched to a gene; V was cut back by 2 bases and J by 5 bases. CDR3 length: 18 amino acids. As DNA, the CDR3 is TGTGCCAGCAGTTTATTGACCCAAGGGGGGACAGGGAAGTATGGCTACACCTTC. Translated: CASSLLTQGGTGKYGYTF.

The chain combines TRBV12-3 or TRBV12-4 with TRBJ1-2; the D is unclear. V was clipped by 7 bases and J by 4 bases, with 13 bases between them. The CDR3 spans 13 residues. CDR3 protein: CASTEEPSYGYTF. CDR3 DNA sequence: TGTGCCAGCACGGAGGAACCAAGCTATGGCTACACCTTC.

A few counts support this clonotype. The chain links TRBV5-5 to TRBJ2-7, with D perhaps TRBD1 or TRBD2 (5 bases each). V lost 4 bases, J lost 3 bases, and 14 bases lay in between. The CDR3 consists of 14 residues. Germline lookup yields CDR1 SGHKS and CDR2 YYEKEE (reference sequence). CDR3 loop: CASSDGAGLYEQYF. The CDR3, as DNA: TGTGCCAGCAGCGACGGGGCAGGACTCTACGAGCAGTACTTC.